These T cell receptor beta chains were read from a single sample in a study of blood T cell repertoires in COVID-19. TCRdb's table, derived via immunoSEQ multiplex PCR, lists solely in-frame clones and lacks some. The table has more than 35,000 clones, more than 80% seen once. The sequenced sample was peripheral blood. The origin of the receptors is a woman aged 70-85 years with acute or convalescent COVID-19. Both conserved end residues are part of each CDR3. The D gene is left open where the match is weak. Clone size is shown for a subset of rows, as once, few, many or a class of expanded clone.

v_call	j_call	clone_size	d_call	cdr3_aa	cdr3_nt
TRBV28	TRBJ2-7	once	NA	CASSSPPGGRREQYF	TGTGCCAGCAGTTCTCCCCCCGGAGGGCGCCGAGAGCAGTACTTC
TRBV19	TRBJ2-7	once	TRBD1	CASSGTGRQNEQYF	TGTGCCAGTAGTGGGACAGGGCGCCAGAACGAGCAGTACTTC
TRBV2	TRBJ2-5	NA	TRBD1	CASPRDGDRGQETQYF	TGTGCCAGTCCAAGGGACGGGGACAGGGGGCAAGAGACCCAGTACTTC
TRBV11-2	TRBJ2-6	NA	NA	CASSPSSGANVLTF	TGTGCCAGCAGCCCTAGCTCTGGGGCCAACGTCCTGACTTTC
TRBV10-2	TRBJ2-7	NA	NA	CATLQETRQYF	TGCGCCACTCTACAGGAGACCCGGCAGTACTTC
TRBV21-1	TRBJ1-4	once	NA	CASSRRQGVGSTNEKLFF	TGTGCCAGCAGCAGGAGACAGGGGGTTGGCTCGACTAATGAAAAACTGTTTTTT
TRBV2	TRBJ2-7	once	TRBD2	CASSGLAGVTYEQYF	TGTGCCAGCAGTGGTCTAGCGGGGGTGACCTACGAGCAGTACTTC
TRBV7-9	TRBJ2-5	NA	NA	CASSLTGINQETQYF	TGTGCCAGCAGCTTAACCGGGATTAACCAAGAGACCCAGTACTTC
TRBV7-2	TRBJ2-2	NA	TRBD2	CASSSLAGGPSNTGELFF	TGTGCCAGCAGCTCGTTAGCGGGAGGGCCCTCAAACACCGGGGAGCTGTTTTTT
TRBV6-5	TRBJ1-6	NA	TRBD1	CASSYGTGPYNSPLHF	TGTGCCAGCAGTTACGGGACAGGCCCCTATAATTCACCCCTCCACTTT
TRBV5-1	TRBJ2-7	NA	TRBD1	CASSPGQGAGEQYF	TGCGCCAGCAGCCCGGGACAGGGGGCGGGCGAGCAGTACTTC
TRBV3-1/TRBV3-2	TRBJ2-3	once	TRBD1	CASSQQGADTQYF	TGTGCCAGCAGCCAACAGGGGGCAGATACGCAGTATTTT
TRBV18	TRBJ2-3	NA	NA	CASSHPRDTQYF	TGTGCCAGCTCACACCCGAGAGATACGCAGTATTTT
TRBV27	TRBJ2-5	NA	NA	CASSSLGGGRLETQYF	TGTGCCAGCAGTTCACTTGGTGGGGGGAGATTGGAGACCCAGTACTTC
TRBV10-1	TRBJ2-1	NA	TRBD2	CASSEGASGLYEQFF	TGCGCCAGCAGTGAGGGGGCTAGCGGGCTCTATGAGCAGTTCTTC
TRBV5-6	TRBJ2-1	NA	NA	CASKTPAGYEQFF	TGTGCCAGCAAGACTCCGGCCGGCTATGAGCAGTTCTTC
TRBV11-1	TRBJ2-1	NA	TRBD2	CASSIVQASGLNEQFF	TGTGCCAGCAGCATAGTGCAGGCTAGCGGACTTAATGAGCAGTTCTTC
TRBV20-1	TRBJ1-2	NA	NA	CSALAGDGYTF	TGCAGTGCCCTGGCGGGAGATGGCTACACCTTC
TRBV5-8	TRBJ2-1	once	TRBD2	CASSHGTSGYNEQFF	TGTGCCAGCAGCCATGGGACTAGCGGGTACAATGAGCAGTTCTTC
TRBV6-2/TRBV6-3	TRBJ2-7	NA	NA	CASSLTETYEQYF	TGTGCCAGCAGCTTGACAGAGACCTACGAGCAGTACTTC
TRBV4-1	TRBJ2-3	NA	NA	CASSQGDSGRPDTQYF	TGCGCCAGCAGCCAAGGGGATAGCGGTCGCCCAGATACGCAGTATTTT
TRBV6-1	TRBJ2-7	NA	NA	CASSEGSGHFYEQYF	TGTGCCAGCAGTGAAGGATCGGGACACTTCTACGAGCAGTACTTC
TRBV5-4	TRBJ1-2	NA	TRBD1	CASSSGTGGARNYGYTF	TGTGCCAGCAGCTCCGGGACAGGGGGCGCGAGAAACTATGGCTACACCTTC
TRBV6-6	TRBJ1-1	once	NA	CASSYMAVNTEAFF	TGTGCCAGCAGTTACATGGCGGTGAACACTGAAGCTTTCTTT